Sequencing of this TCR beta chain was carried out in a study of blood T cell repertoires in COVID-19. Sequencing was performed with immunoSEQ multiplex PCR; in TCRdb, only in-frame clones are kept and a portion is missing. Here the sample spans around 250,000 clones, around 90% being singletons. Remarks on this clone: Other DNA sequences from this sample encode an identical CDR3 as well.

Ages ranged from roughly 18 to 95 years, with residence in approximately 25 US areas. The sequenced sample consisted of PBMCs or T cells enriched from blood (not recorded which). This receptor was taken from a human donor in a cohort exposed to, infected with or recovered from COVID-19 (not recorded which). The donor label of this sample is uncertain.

CDR3 coding DNA: TGTGCCAGCTCACCACCGGGAGGGTACGAGCAGTACTTC. Translation: CASSPPGGYEQYF. The chain has TRBV18 and TRBJ2-7, with 7 nucleotides matching TRBD2. The V gene end was trimmed by 0 bases and the J gene end by 4 bases; junction bases not matched to a gene: 0. Germline CDR1 is KGHSH and CDR2 is LQKENI. This CDR3 has 13 amino acids.